Below, one T cell receptor (beta chain) is given with its context. The antigen is not known. These data originate in a study of shared clonotypes between healthy human individuals. Whole-study results and caveats: Memory subsets generally showed lower estimated richness than naive subsets.

This CDR3 has 17 amino acids. Trimming took off 3 bases at V and 2 bases at J, with 20 bases between the two ends. Germline V lookup: CDR1 LGHNA, CDR2 YSLEER. The assay was immunoSEQ multiplex PCR, and TCRdb's table has in-frame clones only and misses some. The table includes 2 million to 2.5 million clones, just under 95% detected once. This TCR was sampled from a man aged 18 to 29 in good health. Some clones in this sample may be carry-over from other donors' samples. Specimen: naive CD4+ T cells from PBMCs. Subset: CD45RA+ positively selected. V usage is TRBV4-3 and J usage is TRBJ2-7; TRBD2 is a possible D gene (7 bases). The CDR3 nucleotides are TGCGCCAGCAGCCACCGACCTGGGGGGGCCAGGACCTACGAGCAGTACTTC. Residues: CASSHRPGGARTYEQYF.